This T cell receptor beta chain was recovered during a study of beta chain features in type 1 diabetes. Study in general: Sorted cells, roughly 98,000,000 in number, were examined across all samples. The study, taken as a whole, reports: Fewer junction insertions and more nucleotide deletions appeared in type 1 diabetes patients. Type 1 diabetes patients had TCRB CDR3s that were shorter (moderately but significantly so) in all four CD4+ subsets.

About 110 mL of blood, on average, came from one heparinised draw per donor. Naive, central memory, regulatory and stem cell-like memory cells within the CD4+ compartment were sorted using CD45RO/CCR7/CD25/CD127/CD95/CD27. V was shortened by 5 bases and J by 8 bases, with 13 bases between the two germline ends. Germline lookup yields CDR1 MDHEN and CDR2 SYDVKM. This CDR3 has 14 amino acids. Expressed TCRB transcripts got sequenced, as all isolated RNA was reverse transcribed. Measured with immunoSEQ multiplex PCR; TCRdb has only the in-frame clones, and not every one. The data hold 500,000 to 800,000 clones, with approximately 13% observed a single time. This clone turned up a few times. Its antigen is still unknown.

The material sequenced was naive CD4+ T cells from blood. The origin of this receptor is a young man with type 1 diabetes. The V gene is TRBV28, the J gene TRBJ1-6; no reliable D call. The CDR3 sequence is CASSPNDEYSPLHF. The CDR3 DNA reads TGTGCCAGCAGTCCTAACGATGAATATTCACCCCTCCACTTT.